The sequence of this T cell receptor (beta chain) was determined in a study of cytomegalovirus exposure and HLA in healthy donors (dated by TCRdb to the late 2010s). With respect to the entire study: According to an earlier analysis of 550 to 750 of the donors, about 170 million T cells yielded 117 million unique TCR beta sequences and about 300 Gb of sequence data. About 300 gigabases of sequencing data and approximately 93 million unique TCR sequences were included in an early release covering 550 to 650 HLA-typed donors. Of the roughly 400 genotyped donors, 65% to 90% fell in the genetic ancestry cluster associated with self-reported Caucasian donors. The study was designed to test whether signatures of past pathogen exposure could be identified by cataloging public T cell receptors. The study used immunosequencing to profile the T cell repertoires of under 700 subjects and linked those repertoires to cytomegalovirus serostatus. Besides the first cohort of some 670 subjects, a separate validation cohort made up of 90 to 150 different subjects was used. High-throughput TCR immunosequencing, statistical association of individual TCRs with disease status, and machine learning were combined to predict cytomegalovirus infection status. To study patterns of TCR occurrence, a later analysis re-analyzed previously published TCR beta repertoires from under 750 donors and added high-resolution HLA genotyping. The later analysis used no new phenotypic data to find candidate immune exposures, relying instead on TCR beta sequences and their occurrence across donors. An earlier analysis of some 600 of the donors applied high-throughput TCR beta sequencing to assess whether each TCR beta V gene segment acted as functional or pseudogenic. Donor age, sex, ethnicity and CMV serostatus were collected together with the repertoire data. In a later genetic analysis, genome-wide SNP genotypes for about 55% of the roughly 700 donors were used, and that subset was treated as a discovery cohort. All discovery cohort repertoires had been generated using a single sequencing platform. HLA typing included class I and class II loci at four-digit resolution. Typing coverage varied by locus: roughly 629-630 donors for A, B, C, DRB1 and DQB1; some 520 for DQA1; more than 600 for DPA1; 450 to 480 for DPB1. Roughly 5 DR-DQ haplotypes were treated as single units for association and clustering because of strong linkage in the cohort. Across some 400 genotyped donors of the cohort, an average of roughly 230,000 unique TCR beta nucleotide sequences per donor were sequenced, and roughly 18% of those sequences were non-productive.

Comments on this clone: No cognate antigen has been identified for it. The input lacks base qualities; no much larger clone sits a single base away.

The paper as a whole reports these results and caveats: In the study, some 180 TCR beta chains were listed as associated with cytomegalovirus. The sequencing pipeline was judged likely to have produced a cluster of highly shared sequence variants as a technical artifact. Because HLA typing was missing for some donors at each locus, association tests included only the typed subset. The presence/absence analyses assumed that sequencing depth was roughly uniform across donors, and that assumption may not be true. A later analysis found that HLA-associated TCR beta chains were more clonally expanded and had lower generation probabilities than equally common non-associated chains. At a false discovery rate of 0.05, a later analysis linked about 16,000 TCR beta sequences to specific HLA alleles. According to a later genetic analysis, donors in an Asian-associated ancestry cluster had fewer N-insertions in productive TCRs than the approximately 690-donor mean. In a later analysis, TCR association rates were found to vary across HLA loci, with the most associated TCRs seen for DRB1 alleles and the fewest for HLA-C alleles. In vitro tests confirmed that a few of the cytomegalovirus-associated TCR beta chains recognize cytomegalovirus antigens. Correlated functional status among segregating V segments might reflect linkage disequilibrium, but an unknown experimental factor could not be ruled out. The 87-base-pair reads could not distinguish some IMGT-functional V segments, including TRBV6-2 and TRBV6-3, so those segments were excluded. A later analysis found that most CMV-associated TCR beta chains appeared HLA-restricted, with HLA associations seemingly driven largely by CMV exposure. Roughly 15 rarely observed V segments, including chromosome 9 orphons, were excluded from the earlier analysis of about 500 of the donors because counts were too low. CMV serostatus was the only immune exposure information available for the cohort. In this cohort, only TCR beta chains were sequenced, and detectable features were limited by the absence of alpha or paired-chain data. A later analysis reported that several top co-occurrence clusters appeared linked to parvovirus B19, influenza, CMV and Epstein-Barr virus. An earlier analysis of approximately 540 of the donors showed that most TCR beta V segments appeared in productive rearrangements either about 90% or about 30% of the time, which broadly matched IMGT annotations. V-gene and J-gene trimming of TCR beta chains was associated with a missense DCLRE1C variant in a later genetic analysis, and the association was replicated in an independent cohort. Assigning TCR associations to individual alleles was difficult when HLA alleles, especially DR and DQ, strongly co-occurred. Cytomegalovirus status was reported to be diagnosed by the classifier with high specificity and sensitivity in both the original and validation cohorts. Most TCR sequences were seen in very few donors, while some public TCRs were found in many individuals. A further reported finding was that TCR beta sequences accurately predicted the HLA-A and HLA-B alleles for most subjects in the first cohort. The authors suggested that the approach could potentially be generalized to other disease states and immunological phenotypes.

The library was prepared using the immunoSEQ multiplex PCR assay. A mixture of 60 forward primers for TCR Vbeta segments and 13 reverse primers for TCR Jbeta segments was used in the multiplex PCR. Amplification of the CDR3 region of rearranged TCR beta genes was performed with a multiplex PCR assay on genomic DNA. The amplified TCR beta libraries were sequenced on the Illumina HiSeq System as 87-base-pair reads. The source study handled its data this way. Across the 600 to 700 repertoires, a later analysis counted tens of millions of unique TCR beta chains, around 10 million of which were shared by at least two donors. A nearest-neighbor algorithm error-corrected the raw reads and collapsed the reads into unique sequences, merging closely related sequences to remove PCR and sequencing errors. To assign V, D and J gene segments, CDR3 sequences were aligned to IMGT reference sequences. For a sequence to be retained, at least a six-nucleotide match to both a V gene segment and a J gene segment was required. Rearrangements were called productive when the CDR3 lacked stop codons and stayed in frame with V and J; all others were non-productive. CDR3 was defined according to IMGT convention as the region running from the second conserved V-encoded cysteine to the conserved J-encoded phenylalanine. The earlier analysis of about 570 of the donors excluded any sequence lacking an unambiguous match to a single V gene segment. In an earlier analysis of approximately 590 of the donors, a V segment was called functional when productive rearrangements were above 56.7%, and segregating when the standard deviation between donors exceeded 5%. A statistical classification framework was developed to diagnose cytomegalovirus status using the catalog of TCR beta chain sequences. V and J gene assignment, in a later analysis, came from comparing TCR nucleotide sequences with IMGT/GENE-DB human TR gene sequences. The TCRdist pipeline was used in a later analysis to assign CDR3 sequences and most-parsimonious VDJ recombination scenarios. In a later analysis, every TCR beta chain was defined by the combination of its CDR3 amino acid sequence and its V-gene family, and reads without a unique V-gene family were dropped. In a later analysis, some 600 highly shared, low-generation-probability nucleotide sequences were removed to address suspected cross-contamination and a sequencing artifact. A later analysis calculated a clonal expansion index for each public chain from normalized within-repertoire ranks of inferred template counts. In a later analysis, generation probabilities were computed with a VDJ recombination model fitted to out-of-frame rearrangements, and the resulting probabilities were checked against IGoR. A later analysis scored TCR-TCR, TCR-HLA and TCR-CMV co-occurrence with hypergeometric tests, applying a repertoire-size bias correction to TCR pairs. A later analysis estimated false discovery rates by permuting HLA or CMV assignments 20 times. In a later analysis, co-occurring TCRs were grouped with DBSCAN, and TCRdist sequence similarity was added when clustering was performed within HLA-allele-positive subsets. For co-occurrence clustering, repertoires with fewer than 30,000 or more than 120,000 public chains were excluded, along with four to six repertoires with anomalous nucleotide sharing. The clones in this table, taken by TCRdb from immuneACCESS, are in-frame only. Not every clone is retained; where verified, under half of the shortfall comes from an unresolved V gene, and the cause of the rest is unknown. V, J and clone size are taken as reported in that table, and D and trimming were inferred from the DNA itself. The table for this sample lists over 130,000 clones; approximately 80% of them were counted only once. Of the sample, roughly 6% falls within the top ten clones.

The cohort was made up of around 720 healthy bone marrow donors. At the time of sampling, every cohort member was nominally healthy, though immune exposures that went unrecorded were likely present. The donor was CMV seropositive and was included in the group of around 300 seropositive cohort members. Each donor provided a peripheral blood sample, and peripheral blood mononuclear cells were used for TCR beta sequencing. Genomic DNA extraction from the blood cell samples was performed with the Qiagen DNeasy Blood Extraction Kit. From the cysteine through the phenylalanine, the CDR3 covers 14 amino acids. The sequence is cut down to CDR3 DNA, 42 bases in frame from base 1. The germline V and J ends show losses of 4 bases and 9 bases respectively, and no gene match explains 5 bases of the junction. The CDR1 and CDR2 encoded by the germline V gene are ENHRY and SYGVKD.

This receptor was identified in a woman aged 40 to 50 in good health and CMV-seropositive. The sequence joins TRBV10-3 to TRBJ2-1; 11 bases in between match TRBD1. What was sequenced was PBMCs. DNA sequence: TGTGCCATCAGTGCGGACAGGGGGCCCGGTGAGCAGTTCTTC. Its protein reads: CAISADRGPGEQFF.